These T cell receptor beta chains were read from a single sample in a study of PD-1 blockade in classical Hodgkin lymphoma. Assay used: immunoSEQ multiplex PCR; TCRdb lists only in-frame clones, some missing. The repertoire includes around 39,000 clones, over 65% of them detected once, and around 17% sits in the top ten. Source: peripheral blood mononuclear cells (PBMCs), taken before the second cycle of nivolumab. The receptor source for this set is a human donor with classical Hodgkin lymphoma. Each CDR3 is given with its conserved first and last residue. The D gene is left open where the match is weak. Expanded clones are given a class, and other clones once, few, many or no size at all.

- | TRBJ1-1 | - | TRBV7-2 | CASSYTANTEAFF | TGTGCCAGCAGCTATACAGCTAACACTGAAGCTTTCTTT
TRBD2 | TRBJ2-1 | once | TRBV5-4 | CASSPPGGLAGGRSEQFF | TGTGCCAGCAGTCCCCCCGGAGGACTAGCGGGGGGCCGGAGTGAGCAGTTCTTC
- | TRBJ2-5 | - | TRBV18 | CASSPAGNQETQYF | TGTGCCAGCTCTCCCGCCGGGAACCAAGAGACCCAGTACTTC
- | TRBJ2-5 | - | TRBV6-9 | CASTSTNGMRETQYF | TGTGCCAGCACCTCCACTAACGGAATGCGGGAGACCCAGTACTTC
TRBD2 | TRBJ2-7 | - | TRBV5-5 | CASSSQLEAGATYEQYF | TGTGCCAGCAGCTCTCAACTCGAAGCGGGGGCCACCTACGAGCAGTACTTC
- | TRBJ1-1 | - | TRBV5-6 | CASSLGGYEAFF | TGTGCCAGCAGCTTGGGAGGGTATGAGGCTTTCTTT
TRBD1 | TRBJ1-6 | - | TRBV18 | CASSLQGQGALLGPLHF | TGTGCCAGCTCACTCCAGGGACAGGGGGCCCTATTGGGACCCCTCCACTTT
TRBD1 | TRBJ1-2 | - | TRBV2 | CASSERGQASGGYTF | TGTGCCAGCAGTGAGAGAGGACAGGCCTCCGGTGGCTACACCTTC
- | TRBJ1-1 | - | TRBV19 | CASSIGYRNTEAFF | TGTGCCAGTAGTATAGGATACAGGAACACTGAAGCTTTCTTT
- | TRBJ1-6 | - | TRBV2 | CASSEGTSDSPLHF | TGTGCCAGCAGTGAGGGGACCTCAGATTCACCCCTCCACTTT
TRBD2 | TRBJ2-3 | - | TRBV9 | CASSVVALVAGGRDTDTQYF | TGTGCCAGCAGCGTAGTGGCTCTAGTAGCGGGGGGGCGTGACACAGATACGCAGTATTTT
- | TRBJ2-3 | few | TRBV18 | CASSPGASTDTQYF | TGTGCCAGCTCACCGGGGGCTAGCACAGATACGCAGTATTTT
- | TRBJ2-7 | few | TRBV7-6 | CASSLAGSEQYF | TGTGCCAGCAGCTTAGCGGGTAGCGAGCAGTACTTC
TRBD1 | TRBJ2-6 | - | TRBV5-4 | CASSSGQAGANVLTF | TGTGCCAGCAGTTCCGGACAGGCTGGGGCCAACGTCCTGACTTTC
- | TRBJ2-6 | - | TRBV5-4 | CASSLALAGANVLTF | TGTGCCAGCAGCTTGGCTTTAGCTGGGGCCAACGTCCTGACTTTC
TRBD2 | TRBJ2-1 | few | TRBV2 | CASSEQAGNEQFF | TGTGCCAGCAGTGAGCAAGCGGGGAATGAGCAGTTCTTC
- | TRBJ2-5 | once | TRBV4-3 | CASSQSLGEQETQYF | TGCGCCAGCAGCCAATCACTAGGGGAACAAGAGACCCAGTACTTC
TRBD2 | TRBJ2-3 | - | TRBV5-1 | CASSLKSGGADTQYF | TGCGCCAGCAGCTTAAAGAGCGGGGGGGCAGATACGCAGTATTTT
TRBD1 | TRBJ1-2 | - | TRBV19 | CASSWTGDNYGYTF | TGTGCCAGTAGTTGGACAGGGGATAACTATGGCTACACCTTC
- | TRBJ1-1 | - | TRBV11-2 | CASSQIWTEAFF | TGTGCCAGCAGCCAAATATGGACTGAAGCTTTCTTT
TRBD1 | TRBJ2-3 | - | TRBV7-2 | CASSLAGQGHTQYF | TGTGCCAGCAGCTTAGCGGGACAGGGCCATACGCAGTATTTT
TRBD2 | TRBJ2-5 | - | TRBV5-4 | CASSLAGLEKETQYF | TGTGCCAGCAGCTTGGCCGGACTAGAAAAAGAGACCCAGTACTTC
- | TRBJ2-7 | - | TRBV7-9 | CASSRSSGEQYF | TGTGCCAGCAGCCGATCGAGCGGCGAGCAGTACTTC